A selection of T cell receptor beta chains follows, all from one sample in a study of OX40 agonist ivuxolimab in advanced cancers. Libraries were prepared by immunoSEQ multiplex PCR; TCRdb keeps only in-frame clonotypes and omits some of them. The data contain about 49,000 clones, 80% to 90% of them seen just once; the ten biggest clones take up roughly 1.7%. The sample in question was CD4+ or CD8+ T cells sorted from blood, obtained in a trial of the OX40 agonist ivuxolimab. These receptor sequences come from an adult with an advanced solid tumor such as melanoma, head and neck, liver or kidney cancer. Both conserved end residues are part of each CDR3. Fields, in order: V gene, D gene, J gene, clone size, CDR3 DNA, CDR3 protein. A D gene is named only where the DNA matches it firmly. Not all rows give a size; the values are once, few, many and, for expanded clones, a class.

TRBV7-2	TRBD2	TRBJ2-7	NA	TGTGCCAGCAGCCCCGCCGGACTAGCCAGTTACTACGAGCAGTACTTC	CASSPAGLASYYEQYF
TRBV7-9	NA	TRBJ2-3	few	TGTGCCAGCAGCTCCGCGGGGGCAGTGGATACGCAGTATTTT	CASSSAGAVDTQYF
TRBV14	NA	TRBJ2-1	once	TGTGCCAGCGAGGAATGGGGGCTTGGAAGGTTGCCGAATGAGCAGTTCTTC	CASEEWGLGRLPNEQFF
TRBV18	TRBD1	TRBJ1-1	NA	TGTGCCAGCTCACCGACGACAGGGGAGTACACTGAAGCTTTCTTT	CASSPTTGEYTEAFF
TRBV5-6	TRBD2	TRBJ2-1	NA	TGTGCCAGCAGCTTGTTGGGGACTAGCGGTTACAATGAGCAGTTCTTC	CASSLLGTSGYNEQFF
TRBV5-8	NA	TRBJ2-5	NA	TGTGCCAGCAGCCCGGAGGGGGGAGGGCCACAAGAGACCCAGTACTTC	CASSPEGGGPQETQYF
TRBV6-6	NA	TRBJ1-5	NA	TGTGCCAGCAGTTACGAAACAGCTTATAGCAATCAGCCCCAGCATTTT	CASSYETAYSNQPQHF
TRBV4-1	NA	TRBJ1-5	NA	TGCGCCAGCAGCCAACGAGATGTTATCAAGCCCCAGCATTTT	CASSQRDVIKPQHF
TRBV7-3	NA	TRBJ2-5	once	TGTGCCAGCAGCCCCGGGAGAGGAGAGACCCAGTACTTC	CASSPGRGETQYF
TRBV28	NA	TRBJ2-1	NA	TGTGCCAGCAGTTTGGGCTTCGTGAGCCACCTTTCTAACAATGAGCAGTTCTTC	CASSLGFVSHLSNNEQFF
TRBV18	NA	TRBJ2-5	NA	TGTGCCAGCTCACCACTAGTATTGTCGGGGCAAGAGACCCAGTACTTC	CASSPLVLSGQETQYF
TRBV7-9	TRBD1	TRBJ2-1	NA	TGTGCCAGCAGCCTCTCAGGGGGTTACAATGAGCAGTTCTTC	CASSLSGGYNEQFF
TRBV28	TRBD2	TRBJ2-1	NA	TGTGCCAGTTTTGGACCGGGTGGCGGGGGTGAGCAGTTCTTC	CASFGPGGGGEQFF
TRBV7-8	TRBD1	TRBJ2-1	NA	TGTGCCAGCAGCTTAGCAGGCAGTCCTGACAGGGTCTATGAGCAGTTCTTC	CASSLAGSPDRVYEQFF
TRBV28	TRBD1	TRBJ1-2	NA	TGTGCCAGCAGTTCAACAGGGGCGCAGTACTATGGCTACACCTTC	CASSSTGAQYYGYTF
TRBV28	NA	TRBJ2-3	NA	TGTGCCAGCAGCGAGGGCCTGTCCTCGGATACGCAGTATTTT	CASSEGLSSDTQYF
TRBV30	TRBD2	TRBJ2-3	NA	TGTGCCTGGAGTATTTCTAGCGGGAGGGGAGATACGCAGTATTTT	CAWSISSGRGDTQYF
TRBV2	TRBD1	TRBJ2-3	few	TGTGCCAGCAGTGAAGGGGACAGGGGCACAGATACGCAGTATTTT	CASSEGDRGTDTQYF
TRBV19	TRBD1	TRBJ1-1	once	TGTGCCAGTAGGCCGGACAGGACGAACACTGAAGCTTTCTTT	CASRPDRTNTEAFF
TRBV13	NA	TRBJ2-1	once	TGTGCCAGCAGCTCCGGACACTATGAGCAGTTCTTC	CASSSGHYEQFF
TRBV10-3	NA	TRBJ1-2	medium-sized	TGTGCCATCAGTGAGTCGGGGGAGGGCGGCTACACCTTC	CAISESGEGGYTF
TRBV30	NA	TRBJ1-1	NA	TGTGCCTGGAGTGTACTGGTCAGGGCGAACACTGAAGCTTTCTTT	CAWSVLVRANTEAFF
TRBV21-1	NA	TRBJ2-7	NA	TGTGCCAGCAGCAAAGCCGAAGGGGAGTGGCAGTACTTC	CASSKAEGEWQYF
TRBV11-3	TRBD2	TRBJ2-3	NA	TGTGCCAGCAGCTCGGCGGGTACTAGCGGGAGGGGTACGCAGTATTTT	CASSSAGTSGRGTQYF
TRBV4-1	NA	TRBJ1-1	NA	TGCGCCAGCAGCCAAGGGGTATTACGCAGGGAGAGTTTGAACACTGAAGCTTTCTTT	CASSQGVLRRESLNTEAFF
TRBV7-9	NA	TRBJ2-2	NA	TGTGCCAGCAGCTTAGTATCAGGGACATGGGACACCGGGGAGCTGTTTTTT	CASSLVSGTWDTGELFF
TRBV27	NA	TRBJ2-3	NA	TGTGCCAGCAGTTCAACAGGAGCCTCGTGGTCAGATACGCAGTATTTT	CASSSTGASWSDTQYF
TRBV18	NA	TRBJ2-5	NA	TGTGCCAGCTCACCGACCCAAGAGACCCAGTACTTC	CASSPTQETQYF
TRBV29-1	TRBD1	TRBJ2-7	NA	TGCAGCGTTGTGGCCCGTCAAATGACAGGGGGCGCCTACGAGCAGTACTTC	CSVVARQMTGGAYEQYF
TRBV9	TRBD2	TRBJ2-2	NA	TGTGCCAGCAGCGTAGAGGCACTAGCGGGATCCGGGGAGCTGTTTTTT	CASSVEALAGSGELFF
TRBV7-6	NA	TRBJ1-3	NA	TGTGCCAGCAGCTCCTCAGGGAGCTCTGGAAACACCATATATTTT	CASSSSGSSGNTIYF
TRBV28	TRBD2	TRBJ2-1	NA	TGTGCCAGCACCCCGGGGACTAGCGGGAACGATGAGCAGTTCTTC	CASTPGTSGNDEQFF
TRBV6-5	NA	TRBJ2-3	NA	TGTGCCAGCAGCCCTTTTGATTCCACAGATACGCAGTATTTT	CASSPFDSTDTQYF
TRBV2	NA	TRBJ1-3	NA	TGTGCCAGCAAGGGGGGAGGAAACACCATATATTTT	CASKGGGNTIYF
TRBV27	NA	TRBJ2-7	NA	TGTGCCAGCATGCTAGGGCGGGACGCCGCCTACGAGCAGTACTTC	CASMLGRDAAYEQYF
TRBV19	TRBD1	TRBJ2-1	NA	TGTGCCAGGACCGGGACAGGGGGCTGGGGGCAGTTCTTC	CARTGTGGWGQFF
TRBV4-2	NA	TRBJ2-3	few	TGTGCCAGCAGCCAAAATGGGGGTTCGGATACGCAGTATTTT	CASSQNGGSDTQYF
TRBV19	NA	TRBJ2-7	NA	TGTGCCAGTAGTCCTACAGGGATGCTAAGCTCCTACGAGCAGTACTTC	CASSPTGMLSSYEQYF
TRBV2	TRBD2	TRBJ2-3	once	TGTGCCAGCAGCCGACTAGCGGGATATGTAGATACGCAGTATTTT	CASSRLAGYVDTQYF
TRBV6-5	TRBD2	TRBJ2-1	NA	TGTGCCAGCAGTTACGCGGCGGGAGTGGGAAATGAGCAGTTCTTC	CASSYAAGVGNEQFF
TRBV6-1	TRBD1	TRBJ2-7	NA	TGTGCCAGCACGGGACAGGGAAGCTCCTACGAGCAGTACTTC	CASTGQGSSYEQYF
TRBV5-1	NA	TRBJ2-7	few	TGCGCCAGCAGTCGGCGAGGCGGGGACGAGCAGTACTTC	CASSRRGGDEQYF
TRBV19	NA	TRBJ1-2	NA	TGTGCCAGTAACCCGACAGGCTACTATGGCTACACCTTC	CASNPTGYYGYTF
TRBV18	TRBD1	TRBJ1-2	NA	TGTGCCAGCTCCACAGGGGACAACTATGGCTACACCTTC	CASSTGDNYGYTF
TRBV15	TRBD1	TRBJ2-3	NA	TGTGCCACCAGCAAAGGGGGACAGGGGGCTGCAGATACGCAGTATTTT	CATSKGGQGAADTQYF
TRBV6-1	NA	TRBJ2-7	NA	TGTGCCAGCAGTACGGGACCCTACGAGCAGTACTTC	CASSTGPYEQYF
TRBV5-5	TRBD2	TRBJ2-7	NA	TGTGCCAGCAGCTTGACTAGCGGGGAAATTAGAGAAGAGCAGTACTTC	CASSLTSGEIREEQYF
TRBV10-1	NA	TRBJ2-7	NA	TGCGCCAGCAGTGAGTTTAGTGGTCCAGGGTACGAGCAGTACTTC	CASSEFSGPGYEQYF
TRBV11-1	NA	TRBJ2-1	NA	TGTGCCAGCAGCAAGGGAACAATAGGATATGTCTACAATGAGCAGTTCTTC	CASSKGTIGYVYNEQFF
TRBV7-2	NA	TRBJ2-1	NA	TGTGCCAGCAGCCCAGGGCCCGTAAATGAGCAGTTCTTC	CASSPGPVNEQFF
TRBV28	TRBD1	TRBJ2-7	NA	TGTGCCATTTCCAAGACAGGGGGCGGGTACGAGCAGTACTTC	CAISKTGGGYEQYF
TRBV15	NA	TRBJ2-5	NA	TGTGCCACCAGCACCTACGCAAGGACCCAGTACTTC	CATSTYARTQYF
TRBV19	NA	TRBJ2-7	NA	TGTGCCAGTAGTATAGATCGGTTAGGATACGAGCAGTACTTC	CASSIDRLGYEQYF
TRBV5-4	NA	TRBJ2-7	NA	TGTGCCAGCAGCTCTAGAGGGGGGTCGGACGAGCAGTACTTC	CASSSRGGSDEQYF
TRBV7-2	TRBD2	TRBJ2-5	NA	TGTGCCAGCAGCTTAAGGCGGGGGGAGGCGGAGACCCAGTACTTC	CASSLRRGEAETQYF
TRBV27	TRBD1	TRBJ1-4	NA	TGTGCCAGCAGTCAGACGGGACAGGGCAGGGAAAAACTGTTTTTT	CASSQTGQGREKLFF
TRBV25-1	NA	TRBJ2-5	NA	TGTGCCGGCAGTGACGGGGGTCAGATCTTACAAGAGACCCAGTACTTC	CAGSDGGQILQETQYF
TRBV5-6	NA	TRBJ1-4	NA	TGTGCCAGCAGCTTGGAGGGCGGTGCAACTAATGAAAAACTGTTTTTT	CASSLEGGATNEKLFF
TRBV20-1	NA	TRBJ2-5	NA	TGCAGTGCATGGAAGGAGACCCAGTACTTC	CSAWKETQYF
TRBV7-7	TRBD1	TRBJ2-6	once	TGTGCTAGCAGCTTAGAGGCCAGGGGGCCGGGCTCTGGGGCCAACGTCCTGACTTTC	CASSLEARGPGSGANVLTF